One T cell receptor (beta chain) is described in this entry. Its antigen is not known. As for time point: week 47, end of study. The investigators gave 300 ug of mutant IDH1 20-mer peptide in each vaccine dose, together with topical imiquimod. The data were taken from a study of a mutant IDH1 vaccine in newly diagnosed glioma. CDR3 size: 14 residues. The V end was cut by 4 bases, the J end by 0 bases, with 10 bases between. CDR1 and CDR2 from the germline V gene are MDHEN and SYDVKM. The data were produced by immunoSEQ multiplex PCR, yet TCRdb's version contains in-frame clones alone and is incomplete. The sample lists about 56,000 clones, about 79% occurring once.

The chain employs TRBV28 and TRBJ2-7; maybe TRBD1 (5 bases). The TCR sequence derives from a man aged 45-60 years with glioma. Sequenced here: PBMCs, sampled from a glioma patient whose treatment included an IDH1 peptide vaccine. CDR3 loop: CASSSGQISYEQYF. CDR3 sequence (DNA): TGTGCCAGCAGTTCTGGACAAATCTCCTACGAGCAGTACTTC. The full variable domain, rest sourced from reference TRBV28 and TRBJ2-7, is DVKVTQSSRYLVKRTGEKVFLECVQDMDHENMFWYRQDPGLGLRLIYFSYDVKMKEKGDIPEGYSVSREKKERFSLILESASTNQTSMYLCASSSGQISYEQYFGPGTRLTVT.